This T cell receptor beta chain was sequenced in a study of post-analysis software for immune sequencing data. Broader study findings: Comparison of patients with controls showed 4 to 6 TRBV segments more frequent in patients, TRBV5-6, TRBV5-1 and TRBV20-1 among them. F measure showed strong co-clustering of same-batch samples.

Presence of unique molecular identifiers characterized the TCR beta cDNA libraries. The T cell input of roughly 0.9 to 11 million gave hundreds of thousands of cDNA molecules. MiXCR, run by TCRdb on the PCR reads, gives a single entry per CDR3 protein. The table includes around 770,000 distinct CDR3 sequences, approximately 44% detected once. About this clonotype itself: What it recognizes is unknown. This may be a read error, as it is one base from a much larger clone.

The ends were cut back, 8 bases at V and 6 bases at J, with 11 bases in the middle. The CDR3 runs 11 residues. Sequencing was performed on blood. This chain connects TRBV12-3 or TRBV12-4 to TRBJ2-7; a weak D match, TRBD1 (5 bases). This clonotype originated in a girl between 5 and 17 years old with multiple sclerosis. The CDR3 bases are TGTGCCAGCGGAATAGGGGTCGAGCAGTACTTC. It encodes CASGIGVEQYF.